Listed below are T cell receptor beta chains from one sample, sequenced in a study of blood T cells in healthy people across ages. TCRdb re-called the 5' RACE reads with MiXCR, one entry per CDR3 protein. The table lists about 1.7 million distinct CDR3 sequences, about 30% of them singletons. The sequencing input was blood. These receptors originate from a woman younger than 45 in good health. Both conserved end residues are part of each CDR3. A D gene is named only where the DNA matches it firmly. Clone sizes are given selectively: once, few, many, or a class where the clone is expanded.

j_call	clone_size	v_call	d_call	cdr3_nt	cdr3_aa
TRBJ2-1	many	TRBV29-1	-	TGCAGCGTCGATAGACGGGCGGGAAGTGAGCAGTTCTTC	CSVDRRAGSEQFF
TRBJ1-6	-	TRBV6-6	TRBD1	TGTGCCAGCAGGCCGGGACAGACACTGAATTCACCCCTCCACTTT	CASRPGQTLNSPLHF
TRBJ2-1	-	TRBV28	TRBD2	TGTGCCAGCAGTCCCACTAGCGGGGGGGCCTGGGATGAGCAGTTCTTC	CASSPTSGGAWDEQFF
TRBJ1-4	many	TRBV6-5	TRBD1	TGTGCCAGCAGGCCTCAGGGGGTACCTAATGAAAAACTGTTTTTT	CASRPQGVPNEKLFF
TRBJ2-7	-	TRBV2	-	TGTGCCGGCAAAGCGGAGAGCTCCTACGAGCAGTACTTC	CAGKAESSYEQYF
TRBJ2-7	-	TRBV15	-	TGTGCCGCCAGCAGAGAGGGGATATACGAGCAGTACTTC	CAASREGIYEQYF
TRBJ2-1	-	TRBV7-3	-	TGTGCCAGCAGCTCAGCCGGGAGCTCCTACAGTGAGCAGTTCTTC	CASSSAGSSYSEQFF
TRBJ2-1	few	TRBV29-1	TRBD1	TGCAGCGTTGAGGGACAGGGAGGGGCATACAATGAGCAGTTCTTC	CSVEGQGGAYNEQFF
TRBJ1-1	few	TRBV6-5	-	TGTGCCAGCAGTTACTCGCGCAGTATGAACACTGAAGCTTTCTTT	CASSYSRSMNTEAFF
TRBJ2-7	many	TRBV5-1	TRBD1	TGCGCCAGCAGCCTAACCCCCAGGGGACAGGGGAAGAACGAGCAGTACTTC	CASSLTPRGQGKNEQYF
TRBJ2-7	many	TRBV3-1	-	TGTGCCAGCAGCCAAGACTGGAGGGACGAGCAGTACTTC	CASSQDWRDEQYF
TRBJ2-7	-	TRBV20-1	-	TGCAGTGCTGACAATTCCTACGAGCAGTACTTC	CSADNSYEQYF